This T cell receptor beta chain was found in a study of blood T cell repertoires in COVID-19. For the study at large: Samples of COVID-19 (acute and convalescent) were obtained from the United States, Italy and Spain.

Per germline, CDR1 MDHEN and CDR2 SYDVKM. There are 15 residues in the CDR3. V lost 4 bases, J lost 2 bases, and 4 bases stayed unmatched. This clone appeared a single time. The protocol was immunoSEQ multiplex PCR, while the TCRdb copy is restricted to in-frame clones and leaves out a portion. Here the sample spans around 100,000 clones, roughly 90% being singletons. The clonotype comes from a human donor in a cohort sampled during active COVID-19. The genes are TRBV28 and TRBJ2-1; 8 nucleotides agree with TRBD1. Sequenced sample: peripheral blood. This CDR3 reads CASSSWTGTYNEQFF. The CDR3 bases are TGTGCCAGCAGTTCCTGGACAGGGACCTACAATGAGCAGTTCTTC.